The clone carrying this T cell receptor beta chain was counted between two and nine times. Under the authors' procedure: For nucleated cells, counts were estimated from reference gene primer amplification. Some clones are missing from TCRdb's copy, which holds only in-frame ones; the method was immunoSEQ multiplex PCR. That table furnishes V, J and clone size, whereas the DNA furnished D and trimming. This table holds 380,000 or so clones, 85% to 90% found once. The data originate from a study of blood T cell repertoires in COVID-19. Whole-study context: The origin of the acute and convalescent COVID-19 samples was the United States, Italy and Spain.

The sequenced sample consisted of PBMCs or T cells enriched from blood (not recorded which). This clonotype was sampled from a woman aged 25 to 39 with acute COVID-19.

DNA of the CDR3: TGTGCCAGCAGCCGCGGACAGTTAGTAGAAAAACTGTTTTTT. Translation gives CASSRGQLVEKLFF. V gene TRBV5-5 combines with J gene TRBJ1-4; perhaps TRBD1 as D (6 bases). Looked up from germline, CDR1 is SGHKS and CDR2 is YYEKEE (reference sequence). The CDR3 covers 14 residues. Trimming stripped 4 bases from V and 8 bases from J, with 15 bases between.